The present T cell receptor beta chain was sequenced within a study of cytomegalovirus exposure and HLA in healthy donors. Study results and caveats: It was reported in a later analysis that an Asian-associated ancestry cluster showed fewer N-insertions than the approximately 690-donor mean.

PCR amplification relied on 60 Vbeta primers (plus 13 Jbeta primers). Using immunoSEQ multiplex PCR, the repertoire was profiled, and TCRdb retains in-frame clones only, with some absent. The sample lists more than 140,000 clones, around 66% occurring once. On this clone itself: The antigen is unknown.

This CDR3 is 14 amino acids long. V shed 6 bases and J 5 bases; nucleotides not matched to a gene: 7. CDR1 and CDR2 (germline): MGHDK, SYGVNS. All donors participated as healthy donors of bone marrow. The origin of this receptor is a woman aged 25-40 years in good health and CMV-seropositive. The rearrangement links TRBV25-1 to TRBJ1-5; 7 bases agree with TRBD1. Sequencing was done on a sample of PBMCs. CDR3 sequence reads: CASSMGQYYQPQHF. The CDR3 DNA reads TGTGCCAGCAGCATGGGACAGTACTATCAGCCCCAGCATTTT.